The 14 T cell receptor beta chains below come from one sample, sequenced in a study of blood T cells in healthy people across ages. A J-beta primer mix and a sample-barcoded 5' primer were used in a second PCR of roughly 6 to 12 cycles. MiXCR, run by TCRdb on the 5' RACE reads, gives a single entry per CDR3 protein. The sample shows hundreds of thousands of distinct CDR3 sequences, approximately 25% of them seen only once. The data also belong to a second study, concerning T cells of mothers and their children.

Material: blood. The receptors here all came from a boy aged 10-17 years in good health.

This clonotype turned up a few times. The J gene is TRBJ2-1, the V gene TRBV9, with a tentative D call TRBD2 (6 bases). Germline V gene sequence: CDR1 SGDLS, CDR2 YYNGEE. CDR3 length: 15 residues. Trimming left V 5 bases short and J 10 bases short, with 22 bases between. CDR3 protein: CASSLRESGSDEQFF. CDR3 bases: TGTGCCAGCAGTCTTCGGGAGTCCGGGAGTGACGAGCAGTTCTTC.

V and J are TRBV12-5 and TRBJ2-1, with 7 bases aligning to TRBD2. CDR3 length equals 16 residues. Germline CDR1 is LGHNT and CDR2 is FRNRAP. Unmatched junction bases numbered 9, after V lost 6 bases and J lost 1 base. CDR3 in DNA: TGTGCTAGTGGCCCGGGGGAGGGGAATTCCTACAATGAGCAGTTCTTC. Its protein product is CASGPGEGNSYNEQFF.

This clonotype was seen a few times. CDR3 in amino acids: CASSHLAGTPSGANVLTF. In DNA form, the CDR3 reads TGTGCCAGCAGCCACCTAGCGGGGACACCCTCTGGGGCCAACGTCCTGACTTTC. The J gene is TRBJ2-6, the V gene TRBV4-2, with TRBD2 identical over 9 bases. The germline CDR1 and CDR2 sequences are LGHNA and YNFKEQ. The CDR3 extends over 18 amino acids. V shed 3 bases and J 0 bases; nucleotides not matched to a gene: 6.

This clonotype was detected only a few times. This chain uses TRBV24-1 with TRBJ2-3, with 14 bases lining up with TRBD2. The CDR3 spans 18 residues. The V gene end was trimmed by 3 bases and the J gene end by 3 bases; junction bases not matched to a gene: 7. The V gene's germline CDR1 is KGHDR and CDR2 SFDVKD. CDR3 bases: TGTGCCACCAGTGATCGGACCGGGACTAGCGGGAGAACAGATACGCAGTATTTT. Protein: CATSDRTGTSGRTDTQYF.

The table lists this clonotype with a few counts. This chain links TRBV9 with TRBJ2-7; maybe TRBD2 (6 bases). The CDR3 has 15 residues. The germline CDR1 and CDR2 sequences are SGDLS and YYNGEE. V gave up 3 bases and J gave up 0 bases, with 13 bases separating them. CDR3 loop: CASSARAGVSYEQYF. DNA of the CDR3: TGTGCCAGCAGCGCCCGAGCGGGCGTCTCCTACGAGCAGTACTTC.

This CDR3 is CATSSDRGGGYTF. CDR3 bases: TGTGCCACCAGCAGCGACAGGGGTGGTGGCTACACCTTC. The chain carries TRBV15 and TRBJ1-2, with 8 bases lining up with TRBD1. V was pared by 3 bases and J by 7 bases, with 4 bases of the junction left unmatched. CDR1 is LNHNV, CDR2 YYDKDF, per germline (reference sequence). This CDR3 comprises 13 residues.

This clonotype was observed once. The chain uses TRBV19 and TRBJ1-4; weak D call: TRBD1 (5 bases). The CDR3 runs to 16 residues. Per germline, CDR1 LNHDA and CDR2 SQIVND (reference sequence). V was pared by 6 bases and J by 6 bases, with 20 bases between. In DNA form, the CDR3 reads TGTGCCAGTAGCCCCGGCGTAGGGGCTAAGGATGAAAAACTGTTTTTT. Translated, it gives CASSPGVGAKDEKLFF.

The chain joins TRBV12-5 to TRBJ1-3, with D perhaps matching TRBD1 (6 bases). V lost 8 bases to trimming and J lost 1 base, with 15 bases between them. The CDR3 has 15 amino acids. Germline loops: CDR1 LGHNT, CDR2 FRNRAP. The CDR3 loop is CASLTVGGSGNTIYF. The CDR3 region has the DNA TGTGCTAGTCTTACGGTAGGGGGTTCTGGAAACACCATATATTTT.

The chain carries TRBV5-6 and TRBJ1-5; 7 nucleotides match TRBD1. The CDR3 is 15 amino acids. V dropped 4 bases and J dropped 3; count of bases not matched to a gene: 7. The germline V gene has CDR1 SGHDT and CDR2 YYEEEE. The chain's CDR3 is CASSARDSLNQPQHF. The DNA of the CDR3 is TGTGCCAGCAGCGCCCGGGACAGTCTCAATCAGCCCCAGCATTTT.

This clonotype was detected only a few times. This chain connects TRBV28 to TRBJ2-6, with TRBD1 matching over 10 bases. V gave up 4 bases and J gave up 2 bases; unmatched junction bases: 8. Germline V gene sequence: CDR1 MDHEN, CDR2 SYDVKM. The CDR3 has 18 amino acids. In DNA form, the CDR3 reads TGTGCCAGCAGTTCAATGGGACAGGGGAAGGCTGGGGCCAACGTCCTGACTTTC. Protein sequence: CASSSMGQGKAGANVLTF.

This clonotype was detected a few times. The chain employs TRBV7-2 and TRBJ1-1, with D hard to call. The ends were cut back, 3 bases at V and 1 base at J, with 15 bases in the middle. Per germline, CDR1 SGHTA and CDR2 FQGNSA. The CDR3 covers 16 residues. The DNA for the CDR3 is TGTGCCAGCAGCTTTCCCCGCGGCCGGAAGAACACTGAAGCTTTCTTT. Protein sequence: CASSFPRGRKNTEAFF.

This clonotype was recorded a few times. The chain is built from TRBV7-8 and TRBJ2-5, with TRBD1 as a possible D gene (6 bases). The J call is in doubt because the DNA end fits TRBJ2-7 better. This CDR3 comprises 15 residues. The germline V gene has CDR1 SGHVS and CDR2 FQNEAQ. DNA for the CDR3: TGTGCCAGCAGCTCACGCTGGACAGACTCCTACGAGCAGTACTTC. Translated: CASSSRWTDSYEQYF.

The table lists this clonotype with a few counts. The J gene is TRBJ2-2, the V gene TRBV7-6, with TRBD2 identical over 12 bases. This CDR3 comprises 19 residues. Germline lookup yields CDR1 SGHVS and CDR2 FNYEAQ. V dropped 1 base and J dropped 1; count of bases not matched to a gene: 7. The chain's CDR3 is CASSLVTSGSGLNTGELFF. DNA of the CDR3: TGTGCCAGCAGCTTAGTGACTAGCGGGAGTGGTTTGAACACCGGGGAGCTGTTTTTT. The full variable domain, its missing parts supplied by reference TRBV7-6 and TRBJ2-2, is GAGVSQSPRYKVTKRGQDVALRCDPISGHVSLYWYRQALGQGPEFLTYFNYEAQQDKSGLPNDRFSAERPEGSISTLTIQRTEQRDSAMYRCASSLVTSGSGLNTGELFFGEGSRLTVL.

J is TRBJ2-5 and V is TRBV5-1; the D gene is possibly TRBD1 (5 bases). CDR3 length: 15 residues. Trimming took 0 bases from V and 5 from J, leaving 14 bases between them. CDR1 is SGHRS, CDR2 YFSETQ, per germline. The CDR3, as DNA: TGCGCCAGCAGCTTGGAGGGGCCCGGTATGGAGACCCAGTACTTC. Amino acid sequence: CASSLEGPGMETQYF.